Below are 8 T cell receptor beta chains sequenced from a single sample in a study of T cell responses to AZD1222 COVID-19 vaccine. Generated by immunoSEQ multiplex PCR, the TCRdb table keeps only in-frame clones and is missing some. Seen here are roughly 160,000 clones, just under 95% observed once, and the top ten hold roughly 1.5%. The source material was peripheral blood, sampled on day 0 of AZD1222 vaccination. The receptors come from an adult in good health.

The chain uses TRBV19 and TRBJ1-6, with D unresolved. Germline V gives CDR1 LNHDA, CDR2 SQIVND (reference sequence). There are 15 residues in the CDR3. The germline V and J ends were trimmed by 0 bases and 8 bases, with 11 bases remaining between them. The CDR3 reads CASSIDPPPDSPLHF. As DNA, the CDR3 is TGTGCCAGTAGTATAGATCCCCCCCCAGATTCACCCCTCCACTTT.

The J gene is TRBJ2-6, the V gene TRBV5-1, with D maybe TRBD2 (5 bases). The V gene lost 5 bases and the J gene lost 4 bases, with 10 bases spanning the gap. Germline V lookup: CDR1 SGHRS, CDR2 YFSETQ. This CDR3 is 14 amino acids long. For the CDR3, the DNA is TGCGCCAGCAGGAGAGGGCACGGGGCCAACGTCCTGACTTTC. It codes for CASRRGHGANVLTF.

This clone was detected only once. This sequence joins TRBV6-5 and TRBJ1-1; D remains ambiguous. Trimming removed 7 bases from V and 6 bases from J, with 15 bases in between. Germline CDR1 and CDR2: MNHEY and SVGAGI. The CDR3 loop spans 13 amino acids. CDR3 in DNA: TGTGCCAGCATCGTGGGCCCCTTGGCTGAAGCTTTCTTT. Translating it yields CASIVGPLAEAFF.

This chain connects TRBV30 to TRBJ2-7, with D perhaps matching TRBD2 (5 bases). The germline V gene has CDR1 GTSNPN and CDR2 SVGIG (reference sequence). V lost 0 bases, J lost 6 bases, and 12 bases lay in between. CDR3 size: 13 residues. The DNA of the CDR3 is TGTGCCTGGAGTGTAGCGGCTCCCTCCGAGCAGTACTTC. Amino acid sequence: CAWSVAAPSEQYF.

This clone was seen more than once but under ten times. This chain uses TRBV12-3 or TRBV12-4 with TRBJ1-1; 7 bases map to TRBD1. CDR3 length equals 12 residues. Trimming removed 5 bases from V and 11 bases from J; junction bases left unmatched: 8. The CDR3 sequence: CASSITTGVAFF. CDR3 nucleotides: TGTGCCAGCAGTATAACTACAGGGGTCGCTTTCTTT.

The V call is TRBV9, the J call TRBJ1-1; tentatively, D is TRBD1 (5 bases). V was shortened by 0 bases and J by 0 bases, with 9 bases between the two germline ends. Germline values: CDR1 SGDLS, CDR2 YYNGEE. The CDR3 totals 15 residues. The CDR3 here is CASSVGEGMNTEAFF. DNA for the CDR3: TGTGCCAGCAGCGTAGGGGAGGGGATGAACACTGAAGCTTTCTTT. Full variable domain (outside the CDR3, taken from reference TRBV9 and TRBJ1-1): DSGVTQTPKHLITATGQRVTLRCSPRSGDLSVYWYQQSLDQGLQFLIQYYNGEERAKGNILERFSAQQFPDLHSELNLSSLELGDSALYFCASSVGEGMNTEAFFGQGTRLTVV.

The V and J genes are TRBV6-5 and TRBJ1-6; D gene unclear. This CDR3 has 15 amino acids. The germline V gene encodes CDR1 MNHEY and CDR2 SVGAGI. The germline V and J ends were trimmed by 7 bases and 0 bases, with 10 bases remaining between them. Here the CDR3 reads CASTVDPSYNSPLHF. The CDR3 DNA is TGTGCCAGCACCGTAGATCCCTCCTATAATTCACCCCTCCACTTT.

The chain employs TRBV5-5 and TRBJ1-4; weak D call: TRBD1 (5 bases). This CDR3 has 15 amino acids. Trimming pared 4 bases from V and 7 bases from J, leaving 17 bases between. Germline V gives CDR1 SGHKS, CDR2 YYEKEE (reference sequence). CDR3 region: CASSTRQSLAEKLFF. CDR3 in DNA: TGTGCCAGCAGCACTAGACAGTCCTTGGCTGAAAAACTGTTTTTT. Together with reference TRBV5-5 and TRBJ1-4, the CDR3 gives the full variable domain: DAGVTQSPTHLIKTRGQQVTLRCSPISGHKSVSWYQQVLGQGPQFIFQYYEKEERGRGNFPDRFSARQFPNYSSELNVNALLLGDSALYLCASSTRQSLAEKLFFGSGTQLSVL.